In its sample, the clone carrying this T cell receptor (beta chain) was seen a few times. Its antigen remains unknown. This sample stems from a study of cytomegalovirus exposure and HLA in healthy donors. Notes on the study in general: Later analysis identified several of the most significant clusters that appeared linked to common viral pathogens. As a later analysis revealed, most CMV-associated TCR beta chains appeared HLA-restricted.

A multiplex PCR was run with 60 Vbeta primers and 13 Jbeta primers. Clones were read by immunoSEQ multiplex PCR, and TCRdb kept only the in-frame ones, dropping some. Found here are approximately 97,000 clones, approximately 85% of them singletons; the top ten hold more than 5%. The length of the CDR3 is 14 residues. Germline lookup yields CDR1 SEHNR and CDR2 FQNEAQ (reference sequence). Trimming removed 4 bases from V and 2 bases from J; junction bases left unmatched: 1. This TCR was recovered from a man aged 40-49 years in good health and CMV-seropositive. V and J are TRBV7-9 and TRBJ2-7; 11 bases are a match to TRBD1. The sequencing sample was made of PBMCs. In DNA form, the CDR3 reads TGTGCCAGCAGCTCGGACAGGGGGCCCTACGAGCAGTACTTC. As protein: CASSSDRGPYEQYF.